This T cell receptor beta chain derives from a study of T-cell memory formation after mild COVID-19. Study in general: TCR clusters largely stayed donor specific.

Overall study findings and caveats: CD4/CD8 balance characterized clones contracting day 15 to 85, and CD4+ skew characterized later expanders. Several responding clones turned up in pre-infection memory, indicating that cross-reactive memory may have taken part.

5'RACE primed at constant segments yielded TCR alpha and TCR beta cDNA libraries bearing sample barcodes and UMIs. TCRdb analysed the 5' RACE reads with MiXCR anew, one entry per CDR3 protein. The sample holds fewer than 140,000 distinct CDR3 sequences; roughly 12% are singletons and the top ten take 27%. This clonotype was picked up a small number of times. Its antigen is not known. Sequencing was carried out using PBMCs or a T cell subset sorted from them (not recorded which). The TCR originated in an adult woman who had mild COVID-19 (a few samples of this study predate the infection). Cell type and time point are not known.

CDR3 amino acids: CASSLAGGGLPYEQYF. The CDR3 bases are TGTGCCAGCAGTTTAGCTGGGGGAGGGTTGCCCTACGAGCAGTACTTC. This sequence joins TRBV27 and TRBJ2-7; 7 bases line up with TRBD2. Germline CDR1 is MNHEY and CDR2 is SMNVEV (reference sequence). This CDR3 is built from 16 residues. V lost 2 bases to trimming and J lost 2 bases; unmatched junction nucleotides: 9.